The next 6 T cell receptor beta chains were all read from a single sample in a study of response to subunit inactivated influenza vaccine (dated by TCRdb to the late 2010s). Library prep was done by RT-PCR. The listed sequencing device is Illumina HiSeq 2500. Through fastp at Q25 and MiXCR, TCRdb rebuilt clones from the public reads, retaining in-frame beta chains. Each entry merges the rows of one CDR3 protein and shows their most common DNA and genes. The sample has about 520,000 distinct CDR3 sequences on record, about 25% of them singletons. The ten biggest clones cover about 1.9% of the sample. Sequenced material: CD4+ T cells sorted from PBMCs, taken 5 days after vaccination. These receptors were obtained from a man between 50 and 59 years old who received an inactivated influenza vaccine. Donor details come from another sample of the same person, matched by shared clones.

The V gene is TRBV6-1, the J gene TRBJ2-7; D might be TRBD1 or TRBD2, each matching 7 bases. Germline values: CDR1 MNHNS, CDR2 SASEGT. The CDR3 sequence is 16 residues long. V lost 1 base and J 4 bases, leaving 17 bases between the germline ends. CDR3 coding DNA: TGTGCCAGCAGTGAAGTTGGGAGGGGGCGCGCATACGAGCAGTACTTC. This codes for CASSEVGRGRAYEQYF.

The chain couples TRBV20-1 to TRBJ2-7, with a tentative D call TRBD1 (6 bases). The CDR3 runs to 15 residues. The V gene's germline CDR1 is DFQATT and CDR2 SNEGSKA (reference sequence). Trimming took 4 bases from V and 7 from J, leaving 23 bases between them. In nucleotides, the CDR3 is TGCAGTGCTATCGATTTGGGGGCGCAGCTTAGAGAGCAGTACTTC. It specifies CSAIDLGAQLREQYF.

In this sample, this clonotype turned up a few times. CDR3 residues: CASRRLAGDNEQFF. CDR3 in DNA: TGCGCCAGCAGGAGACTAGCGGGGGACAATGAGCAGTTCTTC. V gene TRBV5-1 combines with J gene TRBJ2-1; 12 bases fit TRBD2. J was trimmed by 5 bases and V by 5 bases; bases with no gene match: 2. Germline CDR1 reads SGHRS; CDR2 reads YFSETQ. The CDR3 totals 14 residues.

This rearrangement joins TRBV7-2 to TRBJ2-7; D is unresolved. The CDR3 is made up of 15 amino acids. The germline CDR1 and CDR2 sequences are SGHTA and FQGNSA. Trimming shortened V by 3 bases and J by 5 bases, and 17 bases separated the two germline ends. The CDR3 spells CASSLGASVLDEQYF. CDR3 DNA: TGTGCCAGCAGCTTGGGCGCTAGTGTTCTCGACGAGCAGTACTTC. Together with reference TRBV7-2 and TRBJ2-7, the CDR3 gives the full variable domain: GAGVSQSPSNKVTEKGKDVELRCDPISGHTALYWYRQSLGQGLEFLIYFQGNSAPDKSGLPSDRFSAERTGGSVSTLTIQRTQQEDSAVYLCASSLGASVLDEQYFGPGTRLTVT.

The genes are TRBV7-2 and TRBJ2-5; the D gene is possibly TRBD1 (5 bases). This CDR3 is 15 amino acids long. The V gene lost 2 bases and the J gene lost 1 base, with 11 bases spanning the gap. Germline V gene data show CDR1 as SGHTA and CDR2 as FQGNSA. The CDR3 DNA reads TGTGCCAGCAGCTTATGGGCAGGGCCCCAAGAGACCCAGTACTTC. This codes for CASSLWAGPQETQYF.

The rearrangement links TRBV20-1 to TRBJ2-3; 7 positions match TRBD2. J gave up 3 bases and V 1 base, and 7 bases lay outside the gene matches. The CDR3 totals 15 residues. CDR1 is DFQATT, CDR2 SNEGSKA, per germline (reference sequence). Written as DNA, the CDR3 is TGCAGTGCTAGAGTAGGTAGCGGGTATACAGATACGCAGTATTTT. This translates into CSARVGSGYTDTQYF.